Sequencing of this T cell receptor beta chain was carried out in a study of blood T cell repertoires in COVID-19 (TCRdb year 2020). Concerning the study at large: Collaborator samples came from the United States, Italy and Spain and covered acute and convalescent phases of COVID-19. The prospective study material was composed of cDNA or gDNA derived from T cells, B-cell-depleted T cells, or PBMCs. Deeply sampled blood TCRbeta repertoires from subjects exposed to, actively infected with, or recovered from COVID-19 were included in the dataset. The repertoires were made available in a free public database intended to serve as a resource for research on the immune response to SARS-CoV-2. Samples came from the ongoing ImmuneRACE study (first 160 participants) plus 1,254 subjects from 6 global collaborators. Nearly every sample came with metadata listing a de-identified subject ID, COVID-19 status, age in years and sex. Where HLA class I and class II types were available, the types were taken from metadata supplied by the sample provider, not from assay-based typing.

Whole blood was collected in K2EDTA tubes by collaborating institutions according to the institutions' own protocols. For TCRbeta analysis, collaborators shipped samples in one of three forms: frozen whole blood, isolated PBMCs, or DNA extracted from either of those sample types. Broader findings and caveats from the paper: How much clinical and demographic metadata was included differed by source and by participant, and the metadata was provided uncurated.

TCRbeta CDR3 regions were amplified from genomic DNA using the immunoSEQ Assay, a bias-controlled multiplex PCR. The paper's data handling went like this. Nucleated cell counts per sample were estimated from amplification of reference gene primers within the assay. To quantify the absolute abundance of each unique TCRbeta CDR3 rearrangement, sequence reads were collapsed and filtered. For each sample, productive Simpson clonality was calculated as the square root of Simpson's diversity index over productive rearrangements. TCRdb took over this immuneACCESS table, retaining in-frame rearrangements with V and J assigned. Such tables are incomplete; in checked studies, under half of the missing clones stem from an unresolved V gene, and the remainder is unexplained. That table furnishes V, J and clone size, whereas the DNA furnished D and trimming. For this sample there are some 260,000 clones; 79% appear just once. In total, the top ten clones hold roughly 4% of the sample.

At the junction V is shortened by 4 bases and J by 1 base; bases outside the gene matches: 5. The CDR3 runs 15 residues from the cysteine to the phenylalanine. Only the CDR3 portion is preserved as DNA: 45 bases, with reading frame beginning at the first base. CDR1 and CDR2 are drawn from the germline V gene: SGHDT, YYEEEE. Turning to this clone: It lacks a known antigen. Base quality data are lacking; no much larger clone is found one base away.

The sample comprised peripheral blood. The sequence was collected from a woman aged 40 to 50 with active or convalescent COVID-19. The receptor chain draws on TRBV5-6 and TRBJ2-5, with TRBD1 matching 9 junction bases. The sequenced DNA is TGTGCCAGCAGCCCCAGACAGGGGGGCCAAGAGACCCAGTACTTC. It specifies CASSPRQGGQETQYF.